Below are 10 T cell receptor beta chains sequenced from a single sample in a study of T cells after yellow fever vaccination. One entry per CDR3 protein results from TCRdb running MiXCR on the 5' RACE reads. The repertoire has 350,000 to 550,000 distinct CDR3 sequences, roughly a sixth of them found once; the top ten carry 15% to 20%. The starting material was PBMCs, obtained before the yellow fever booster vaccination. Every receptor here comes from a man between 18 and 35 years old who received the YFV17D yellow fever vaccine.

The genes are TRBV19 and TRBJ2-5, with a tentative D call TRBD1 (5 bases). V was clipped by 10 bases and J by 2 bases, with 14 bases between them. CDR3 length: 13 amino acids. Germline V lookup: CDR1 LNHDA, CDR2 SQIVND (reference sequence). The CDR3 DNA reads as TGTGCCATCACGCAGGGTCCTCAAGAGACCCAGTACTTC. Translated, it gives CAITQGPQETQYF.

This clonotype was counted between two and nine times. V gene TRBV21-1 combines with J gene TRBJ1-5. TRBV21-1 is listed as a pseudogene. The CDR3 is made up of 16 amino acids. CDR3 amino acids: CASSSPFGDVVQPQHF. Written as DNA, the CDR3 is TGTGCCAGCAGCTCTCCTTTTGGGGATGTCGTTCAGCCCCAGCATTTT.

This chain connects TRBV11-2 to TRBJ1-1; D is uncertain. The CDR3 totals 15 residues. Germline CDR1 SGHAT, CDR2 FQNNGV. V lost 1 base to trimming and J lost 3 bases, with 12 bases between them. The CDR3 spells CASSLGARLDTEAFF. CDR3 bases: TGTGCCAGCAGCTTAGGGGCCAGGCTAGACACTGAAGCTTTCTTT.

This clonotype showed up just a few times. This chain links TRBV29-1 with TRBJ2-1; D is undetermined. CDR3 size: 10 residues. Germline CDR1 reads SQVTM; CDR2 reads ANQGSEA. V dropped 4 bases and J dropped 7 bases, with 5 bases sitting between them. Written as DNA, the CDR3 is TGCAGCGTTGTATTTAATGAGCAGTTCTTC. It specifies CSVVFNEQFF.

The V gene is TRBV5-1, the J gene TRBJ1-1; D uncertain. V was shortened by 6 bases and J by 2 bases, with 8 bases between the two germline ends. The CDR3 has 12 amino acids. Per the germline V gene, CDR1 is SGHRS and CDR2 is YFSETQ. CDR3 region: CASKIGNTEAFF. The CDR3 coding sequence is TGCGCCAGCAAGATTGGAAACACTGAAGCTTTCTTT.

This chain connects TRBV6-6 to TRBJ2-6; D perhaps matches TRBD2 (6 bases). The germline gives CDR1 MNHNY, CDR2 SVGAGI (reference sequence). V lost 11 bases to trimming and J lost 1 base, with 12 bases between them. This CDR3 is 14 amino acids long. CDR3 DNA: TGTGCCGGTTACCGGGGGTCTGGGGCCAACGTCCTGACTTTC. The encoded protein is CAGYRGSGANVLTF.

The chain employs TRBV28 and TRBJ1-1; possibly TRBD1 for D (6 bases). This CDR3 contains 14 residues. Germline loops: CDR1 MDHEN, CDR2 SYDVKM. The V end was cut by 6 bases, the J end by 3 bases, with 14 bases between. This CDR3 reads CASSGGQTHTEAFF. The CDR3 coding sequence is TGTGCCAGCAGCGGTGGACAGACACACACTGAAGCTTTCTTT. The full variable domain, completed using reference TRBV28 and TRBJ1-1, is DVKVTQSSRYLVKRTGEKVFLECVQDMDHENMFWYRQDPGLGLRLIYFSYDVKMKEKGDIPEGYSVSREKKERFSLILESASTNQTSMYLCASSGGQTHTEAFFGQGTRLTVV.

The sample holds a few counts of this clonotype. The CDR3 protein is CASSLWIGGDYEQYF. For the CDR3, the DNA is TGTGCCAGCAGCTTGTGGATTGGCGGGGACTACGAGCAGTACTTC. The V gene is TRBV5-6, the J gene TRBJ2-7, with D perhaps matching TRBD2 (6 bases). This CDR3 is built from 15 residues. Germline CDR1 reads SGHDT; CDR2 reads YYEEEE. V was shortened by 1 base and J by 3 bases, with 14 bases between the two germline ends.

The chain has TRBV20-1 and TRBJ1-2; 7 bases agree with TRBD1. This CDR3 has 13 amino acids. Germline CDR1 is DFQATT and CDR2 is SNEGSKA (reference sequence). The V segment lost 4 bases and the J segment 5 bases; nucleotides outside the gene matches: 7. The CDR3 DNA reads TGCAGTGCTACAAGGGGACAGATGTATGGCTACACCTTC. Translated, it gives CSATRGQMYGYTF.

This chain links TRBV29-1 with TRBJ2-5; TRBD1 matches at 9 bases. Germline-derived CDR1 and CDR2 are SQVTM and ANQGSEA. The J segment lost 5 bases and the V segment lost 5 bases, leaving 9 bases of the junction unmatched. The length of the CDR3 is 14 residues. As DNA, the CDR3 is TGCAGCGTTCGCCGACAGGGGGTAGGGGAGACCCAGTACTTC. Its translation: CSVRRQGVGETQYF. The complete variable domain, with remaining parts taken from reference TRBV29-1 and TRBJ2-5, reads SAVISQKPSRDICQRGTSLTIQCQVDSQVTMMFWYRQQPGQSLTLIATANQGSEATYESGFVIDKFPISRPNLTFSTLTVSNMSPEDSSIYLCSVRRQGVGETQYFGPGTRLLVL.